The source of this T cell receptor (beta chain) is a study of sequential checkpoint blockade in melanoma. As to treatment: randomized to nivolumab then ipilimumab (arm A) or the reverse (arm B). DNA-damaging chemotherapy had not been given to any patient beforehand. From thawed PBMCs, live CD3+CD8+ cells negative for CD19 and CD56 were sorted. Germline V lookup: CDR1 MNHNY, CDR2 SVGAGI (reference sequence). With 7 bases removed from V and 5 bases from J, the gap between germline ends came to 15 bases. There are 13 residues in the CDR3. Only in-frame clones appear in the TCRdb table, and some are missing; sequencing was by immunoSEQ multiplex PCR. This table has 25,000 to 30,000 clones, 77% appearing once.

The specimen was CD8+ T cells sorted from blood (inferred from file names), collected from a patient given nivolumab and ipilimumab in sequence. This TCR was recovered from a human donor with melanoma. The rearrangement joins TRBV6-6 to TRBJ2-7; perhaps TRBD1 as D (6 bases). The chain's CDR3 is CASTTLPGDEQYF. DNA of the CDR3: TGTGCCAGCACCACGTTGCCAGGGGACGAGCAGTACTTC.